This T cell receptor (beta chain) was profiled in a study of T cells in Graves' hyperthyroidism and ophthalmopathy. Study observations and caveats: Blood shared most expanded thyroid clonotypes above 0.001.

Researchers took RNA transcripts and amplified the TCR beta CDR3 regions from them. An initial round of RT-PCR targeting the TCR CDR3 relied on the HTBI primer set. A single record per CDR3 protein comes from TCRdb applying MiXCR to the multiplex PCR reads. This sample has some 510,000 distinct CDR3 sequences; roughly 50% occur once, and the top ten carry 8.2%. A word on this clonotype: What it binds is unknown.

The V end lost 7 bases, the J end lost 6 bases, and 18 bases lay between the germline ends. In germline, CDR1 is LNHNV, CDR2 YYDKDF (reference sequence). This CDR3 spans 15 amino acids. This TCR was recovered from a woman under 30 with Graves' hyperthyroidism. The chain is built from TRBV15 and TRBJ2-2; TRBD2 is a possible D gene (6 bases). The source material was peripheral blood or thyroid tissue (not recorded which). CDR3 amino acids: CATKFGRRAAGELFF. CDR3 DNA sequence: TGTGCCACCAAGTTCGGCCGGAGGGCCGCCGGGGAGCTGTTTTTT.